These 30 T cell receptor beta chains were all obtained from the same sample, sequenced in a study of tumor-infiltrating lymphocytes in primary liver carcinoma. Unsorted whole blood served as the source of blood RNA, and germline DNA was extracted as well. Priming with a constant-region primer yielded TCR beta cDNA from around 540 ng total RNA. It was through three nested multiplex PCR rounds of slightly modified ARM-PCR that TCR beta libraries arose. Forward primers for TRBV1-TRBV30 and a C-beta reverse primer served the first two PCR rounds, at 10 cycles each. TCRdb reprocessed the multiplex PCR reads with MiXCR, giving one entry per CDR3 protein. The sample has 330,000 or so distinct CDR3 sequences; around three fifths are singletons. The sequenced material came from peripheral blood. Receptor source: a man between 40 and 49 years old with primary liver carcinoma and hepatitis B virus infection.

This clonotype has just a few counts. The rearrangement links TRBV10-3 to TRBJ2-7; TRBD2 might be the D (6 bases). The CDR3 is 16 amino acids. Germline V gene data show CDR1 as ENHRY and CDR2 as SYGVKD. V was cut by 0 bases and J by 4 bases, with 16 bases left in between. In nucleotides, the CDR3 is TGTGCCATCAGTGAGTCGAATGACGGGAGTGTGTACGAGCAGTACTTC. It specifies CAISESNDGSVYEQYF.

With regard to this clonotype: A read error is likely, as this CDR3 ends without the conserved phenylalanine or tryptophan. This chain joins TRBV11-2 and TRBJ1-2, with a possible D match to TRBD1 (5 bases). Germline CDR1 SGHAT, CDR2 FQNNGV. V was trimmed by 5 bases and J by 8 bases, leaving 18 bases between them. The CDR3 sequence is 14 residues long. The CDR3 loop reads CASSRLGTAMGYTS. CDR3 DNA sequence: TGTGCCAGCAGCAGACTTGGGACGGCTATGGGCTACACCTCC.

This clonotype was counted at least ten times. The V gene is TRBV6-5, the J gene TRBJ2-7, with 9 bases that match TRBD2. Germline loops: CDR1 MNHEY, CDR2 SVGAGI. V gave up 5 bases and J gave up 4 bases; unmatched junction bases: 6. CDR3 length equals 14 residues. The CDR3 region is CASSDSGSAYEQYF. CDR3 sequence (DNA): TGTGCCAGCAGTGATAGCGGGAGCGCATACGAGCAGTACTTC.

Concerning this clonotype itself: Possible read error: a much larger clone is one base away. This chain connects TRBV5-5 to TRBJ1-5; TRBD1 is a possible D gene (6 bases). The CDR3 covers 14 residues. CDR1 is SGHKS, CDR2 YYEKEE, per germline (reference sequence). CDR3 region: CTSSLEQGTQPQHF. The CDR3 bases are TGTACCAGCAGCTTGGAACAGGGCACTCAGCCCCAGCATTTT.

Remarks on this clonotype: A much larger clone lies one base from this, so it may be a read error. The genes are TRBV6-5 and TRBJ2-2; D is undetermined. The CDR3 sequence is 14 residues long. The germline V and J ends were trimmed by 6 bases and 8 bases, with 16 bases remaining between them. Germline V lookup: CDR1 MNHEY, CDR2 SVGAGI. The CDR3 sequence is CASRPQYPKGELFF. CDR3 coding DNA: TGTGCCAGCAGACCACAGTACCCCAAAGGGGAGCTGTTTTTT.

The count of this clonotype is one. This sequence may be a read error, since a much larger clone differs from it by one base. The chain carries TRBV6-1 and TRBJ1-5; 8 bases fit TRBD1. CDR1 is MNHNS, CDR2 SASEGT, per germline. The CDR3 is made up of 15 amino acids. V dropped 5 bases and J dropped 4; count of bases not matched to a gene: 7. CDR3 protein: CASSIGQGGNQPQHF. For the CDR3, the DNA is TGTGCCAGCAGTATCGGACAGGGAGGGAATCAGCCCCAGCATTTT.

With regard to this clonotype: Here the CDR3 omits its conserved ending phenylalanine or tryptophan, so a read error is the likely source. This rearrangement joins TRBV6-2 or TRBV6-3 to TRBJ2-1, with D unresolved. The CDR3 sequence is 15 residues long. Trimming pared 0 bases from V and 5 bases from J, leaving 11 bases between. Germline V gives CDR1 MNHEY, CDR2 SVGEGT. The CDR3 sequence is CASSYSGSRNNEQFS. DNA for the CDR3: TGTGCCAGCAGTTACTCGGGCTCTAGGAACAATGAGCAGTTCTCC.

About this clonotype: A read error is possible here, since a much larger clone lies one base away. This chain links TRBV6-1 with TRBJ1-1, with D possibly TRBD1 on 6 matching bases. V was shortened by 4 bases and J by 2 bases, with 11 bases between the two germline ends. This CDR3 region has 14 residues. Germline V lookup: CDR1 MNHNS, CDR2 SASEGT. The DNA of the CDR3 is TGTGCCAGCAGTGCTCGGACAGCCAACACTGAAGCTTTCTTT. Amino acid sequence: CASSARTANTEAFF.

As to this clonotype: This likely comes from a read error, as the CDR3 has no conserved phenylalanine or tryptophan at its end. The DNA is omitted, as the CDR3 cannot be located on it reliably, and the CDR3 follows TCRdb's listing. CDR3 sequence reads: CSPSWTGISYERYL. This chain connects TRBV29-1 to TRBJ2-7; TRBD1 is the table's D call and was not checked against the DNA. Germline V lookup: CDR1 SQVTM, CDR2 ANQGSEA. The CDR3 spans 14 residues, counting both ends.

With regard to this clonotype: A much more abundant neighbour one base away suggests this may be a read error. The J gene is TRBJ2-5, the V gene TRBV6-2 or TRBV6-3; D is uncertain. The CDR3 is made up of 11 amino acids. V lost 0 bases and J 10 bases, leaving 6 bases between the germline ends. Germline V gene sequence: CDR1 MNHEY, CDR2 SVGEGT. The CDR3 reads CASSYSRIQYF. The DNA of the CDR3 is TGTGCCAGCAGTTACTCGAGGATCCAGTACTTC.

The chain recombines TRBV5-4 with TRBJ2-7; 7 bases match TRBD1. This CDR3 is built from 15 residues. Germline assignment: CDR1 SGHNT and CDR2 YYREEE (reference sequence). Trimming cost V 0 bases and J 5 bases; bases outside gene matches: 8. The CDR3 sequence is CASSLGPGQFNEQYF. For the CDR3, the DNA is TGTGCCAGCAGCTTGGGCCCGGGACAGTTCAACGAGCAGTACTTC.

This clonotype was recorded many times. The rearrangement uses TRBV12-3 or TRBV12-4 and TRBJ1-1; 7 bases match TRBD1. V lost 0 bases and J lost 7; bases outside the gene matches: 5. The CDR3 covers 14 residues. CDR3 protein: CASSLAGTVGEAFF. The CDR3 bases are TGTGCCAGCAGTTTAGCTGGGACAGTTGGTGAAGCTTTCTTT.

Of note for this clonotype: A read error may be the cause here, since a much bigger clone is one base away. The genes are TRBV28 and TRBJ2-7; either TRBD1 or TRBD2 may supply D (5 bases each). Germline V gene data show CDR1 as MDHEN and CDR2 as SYDVKM. Between the trimmed V and J ends, which lost 8 bases and 7 bases, there was a span of 18 bases. The CDR3 length is 13 residues. This chain's CDR3 is CASETGPPREQYF. The CDR3 nucleotides are TGTGCCAGCGAAACGGGACCTCCCAGGGAGCAGTACTTC.

About this clonotype: Mismatch with germline at one junction end may stem from a read error. This chain uses TRBV11-1 with TRBJ2-6, with a possible D match to TRBD1 (5 bases). Germline V gene lookup returns CDR1 SGHAT and CDR2 FQDESV (reference sequence). The CDR3 spans 16 residues. CDR3 in DNA: TGTGCCAGCAGCTTAAACGGCGACGCTGGGGCCAACGTCCTGAGTTTC. This translates into CASSLNGDAGANVLSF.

Note on this clonotype: Given a much more abundant clone one base away, this may be a read error. This chain joins TRBV5-5 and TRBJ2-3, with D perhaps given as TRBD1 or TRBD2 (6 bases each). Per the germline V gene, CDR1 is SGHKS and CDR2 is YYEKEE (reference sequence). The CDR3 consists of 16 residues. V was shortened by 6 bases and J by 6 bases, with 23 bases between the two germline ends. CDR3 region: CASTEEGGPRVDTQYF. The CDR3 nucleotides read TGTGCCAGCACCGAGGAGGGGGGCCCTAGGGTGGATACGCAGTATTTT.

The CDR3 loop reads CASTWESVRRSEAFF. CDR3 sequence (DNA): TGCGCCAGCACTTGGGAGTCAGTGCGGCGGAGTGAAGCTTTCTTT. The V call is TRBV5-1, the J call TRBJ1-1; D gene uncertain. The CDR3 consists of 15 residues. Trimming stripped 6 bases from V and 7 bases from J, with 22 bases between. Germline CDR1 reads SGHRS; CDR2 reads YFSETQ.

A word on this clonotype: This may stem from a read error, because a much larger clone lies one nucleotide away. The rearrangement links TRBV28 to TRBJ2-7; the D gene could be TRBD1 or TRBD2 (5 bases each). The CDR3 totals 14 residues. Looked up from germline, CDR1 is MDHEN and CDR2 is SYDVKM. In DNA form, the CDR3 reads TGTGCCAGCAGTCTAGGGACCGCTAGCTACGAGGAGTACTTC. Translating it yields CASSLGTASYEEYF.

This clonotype was observed at least ten times. The chain links TRBV28 to TRBJ2-3; 7 nucleotides agree with TRBD1. Germline-derived CDR1 and CDR2 are MDHEN and SYDVKM. Trimming cost V 5 bases and J 4 bases; bases outside gene matches: 6. This CDR3 is built from 14 residues. In DNA form, the CDR3 reads TGTGCCAGCAGTCAAGGACAGGAGTCAGATACGCAGTATTTT. Its protein product is CASSQGQESDTQYF.

As concerns this clonotype: Just one base apart from a much larger clone, this may be a read error. The rearrangement links TRBV6-1 to TRBJ2-7; D gene unclear. Germline V lookup: CDR1 MNHNS, CDR2 SASEGT. Trimming left V 0 bases short and J 4 bases short, with 13 bases between. The CDR3 is 15 residues long. CDR3 protein: CASSEAEQSLYEQYF. CDR3 sequence (DNA): TGTGCCAGCAGTGAAGCGGAGCAGTCACTTTACGAGCAGTACTTC.

Remarks on this clonotype: The CDR3 does not end in the conserved phenylalanine or tryptophan, so this is likely a read error. The J gene is TRBJ1-5, the V gene TRBV11-2; TRBD1 is a possible D gene (5 bases). The CDR3 has 15 residues. Germline CDR1 is SGHAT and CDR2 is FQNNGV. The CDR3 reads CASSLGPTANRPQHL. The DNA of the CDR3 is TGTGCCAGCAGCTTAGGCCCGACAGCCAATCGGCCCCAGCATCTT.

This clonotype was found a few times. V usage is TRBV5-1 and J usage is TRBJ2-3; 7 nucleotides agree with TRBD1. The V gene end was trimmed by 4 bases and the J gene end by 3 bases; junction bases not matched to a gene: 11. This CDR3 has 16 amino acids. Germline values: CDR1 SGHRS, CDR2 YFSETQ. The DNA of the CDR3 is TGCGCCAGCAGCCTAGAGCCAACAGGGGTTACAGATACGCAGTATTTT. It translates to CASSLEPTGVTDTQYF.

The chain recombines TRBV11-3 with TRBJ2-2; D uncertain. Per the germline V gene, CDR1 is SGHNT and CDR2 is YENEEA. The V and J ends lost 6 bases and 0 bases respectively, with 11 bases between them. The CDR3 extends over 15 amino acids. The chain's CDR3 is CASSPVASNTGELFF. CDR3 in DNA: TGTGCCAGCAGTCCTGTCGCCTCGAACACCGGGGAGCTGTTTTTT. The entire variable domain, with the rest obtained from reference TRBV11-3 and TRBJ2-2, is as follows: EAGVVQSPRYKIIEKKQPVAFWCNPISGHNTLYWYLQNLGQGPELLIRYENEEAVDDSQLPKDRFSAERLKGVDSTLKIQPAELGDSAVYLCASSPVASNTGELFFGEGSRLTVL.

Notes on this clonotype: The junction does not match germline at one end; this may be a read error. The V call is TRBV11-1, the J call TRBJ1-1; no reliable D call. CDR3 length: 14 residues. Germline loops: CDR1 SGHAT, CDR2 FQDESV (reference sequence). The CDR3, as DNA: TGTGCCAGCAGCTCTCGACGGGGAAACACTGAAGCTTTATTT. This gives the protein CASSSRRGNTEALF.

This sequence joins TRBV5-6 and TRBJ2-3; 10 bases align to TRBD1. This CDR3 is built from 16 residues. J was trimmed by 4 bases and V by 3 bases; bases with no gene match: 8. Germline V gene lookup returns CDR1 SGHDT and CDR2 YYEEEE. CDR3 nucleotides: TGTGCCAGCAGCTGGGATTGGGGACAGGGGTCAGATACGCAGTATTTT. Translation: CASSWDWGQGSDTQYF.

Of note for this clonotype: Since the CDR3 does not end with the conserved phenylalanine or tryptophan, this likely comes from a read error. V gene TRBV11-2 combines with J gene TRBJ1-1, with D tentatively TRBD1 (5 bases). Trimming took 7 bases from V and 2 from J, leaving 17 bases between them. Germline V gene data show CDR1 as SGHAT and CDR2 as FQNNGV. The CDR3 totals 15 residues. CDR3 sequence reads: CASIFGGRFNTEAFL. CDR3 DNA: TGTGCCAGCATCTTCGGGGGACGGTTCAACACTGAAGCTTTCCTT.

This chain's CDR3 is CASSADSGFYGYTF. The CDR3 bases are TGTGCCAGCAGCGCCGACAGCGGGTTCTATGGCTACACCTTC. The chain has TRBV7-9 and TRBJ1-2; a weak D match, TRBD1 (5 bases). The ends were cut back, 5 bases at V and 4 bases at J, with 14 bases in the middle. CDR1 is SEHNR, CDR2 FQNEAQ, per germline (reference sequence). The CDR3 is 14 residues long.

A word on this clonotype: At one boundary the junction diverges from the germline segment, which might be a read error. The genes are TRBV7-9 and TRBJ2-1, with a tentative D call TRBD1 (6 bases). The CDR3 covers 15 residues. The germline CDR1 and CDR2 sequences are SEHNR and FQNEAQ (reference sequence). CDR3 coding DNA: TGTGCCAGCAGCTTAGGAGTACAGGGCAACAATGGGCAGTTCTTC. This gives the protein CASSLGVQGNNGQFF.

In the case of this clonotype: One base away lies a much larger clone, so this may be a sequencing read error. This chain connects TRBV6-5 to TRBJ2-1; 7 nucleotides agree with TRBD1. The CDR3 runs 13 residues. Germline V gives CDR1 MNHEY, CDR2 SVGAGI. Losses at the gene ends were 7 bases for V and 12 bases for J; bases not matched to a gene: 12. The CDR3 loop is CASTSYRGIRQFF. Here the CDR3 DNA reads TGTGCCAGCACGTCTTACAGGGGTATTCGGCAGTTCTTC.

This chain uses TRBV5-1 with TRBJ2-1; the D is unclear. V lost 1 base, J lost 10 bases, and 9 bases lay in between. The CDR3 is made up of 12 amino acids. The germline V gene has CDR1 SGHRS and CDR2 YFSETQ. CDR3 DNA: TGCGCCAGCAGCTTGTTCAATCGGGAGCAGTTCTTC. This codes for CASSLFNREQFF.

On this clonotype itself: Given a much more abundant clone one base away, this may be a read error. J is TRBJ2-3 and V is TRBV4-1, with D possibly being TRBD2 (5 bases). The CDR3 length is 16 residues. Germline assignment: CDR1 MGHRA and CDR2 YSYEKL. V lost 0 bases to trimming and J lost 4 bases, with 14 bases between them. This CDR3 reads CASSQDLGFSADTQYF. The CDR3 DNA reads as TGCGCCAGCAGCCAAGATTTGGGATTTAGCGCAGATACGCAGTATTTT.